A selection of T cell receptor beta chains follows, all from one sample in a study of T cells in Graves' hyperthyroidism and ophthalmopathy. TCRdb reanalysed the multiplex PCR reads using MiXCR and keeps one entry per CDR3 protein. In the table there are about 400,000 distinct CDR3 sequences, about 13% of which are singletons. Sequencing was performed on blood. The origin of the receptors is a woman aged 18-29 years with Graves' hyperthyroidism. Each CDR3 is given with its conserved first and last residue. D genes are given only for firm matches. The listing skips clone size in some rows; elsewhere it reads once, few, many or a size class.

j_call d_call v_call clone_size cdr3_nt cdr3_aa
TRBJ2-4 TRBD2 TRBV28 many TGTGCCAGCAGTCCTGGACTAGCGGGAGCCAAAAACATTCAGTACTTC CASSPGLAGAKNIQYF
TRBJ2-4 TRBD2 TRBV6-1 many TGTGCCAGCAGTGGGGGACTAGCGGGAGGGGGGGCCAAAAACATTCAGTACTTC CASSGGLAGGGAKNIQYF
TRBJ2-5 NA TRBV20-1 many TGCAGTGCTAGGCGGGTCGGAACGACCCAGTACTTC CSARRVGTTQYF
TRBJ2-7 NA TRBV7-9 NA TGTGCCAGCAGCGTCCTCGGGACGTCCTTCGACGAGCAGTACTTC CASSVLGTSFDEQYF
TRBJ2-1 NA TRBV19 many TGTGCCAGTAGTATACACGCGGGGTCGGCGTACAATGAGCAGTTCTTC CASSIHAGSAYNEQFF
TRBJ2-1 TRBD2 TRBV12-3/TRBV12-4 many TGTGCCAGCAGTGCCCATAGCGGGAGTTGGAATGAGCAGTTCTTC CASSAHSGSWNEQFF
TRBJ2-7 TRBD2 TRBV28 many TGTGCCAGCACTAACTCGGGACTAACCTACGAGCAGTACTTC CASTNSGLTYEQYF
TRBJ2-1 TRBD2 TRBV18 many TGTGCCAGCTCACGTCGACTAGCTATAGAGAATGAGCAGTTCTTC CASSRRLAIENEQFF
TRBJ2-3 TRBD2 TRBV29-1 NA TGCAGCGATGGACTAGCGGACCCTTCGGGTACGCAGTATTTT CSDGLADPSGTQYF
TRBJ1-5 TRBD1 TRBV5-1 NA TGCGCCAGCAGCCAAGGGACAGGGGGTCAGCCCCAGCATTTT CASSQGTGGQPQHF
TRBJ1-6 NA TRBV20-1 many TGCAGTGCCTACGGATGGAGGGGTAGAAGTAATTCACCCCTCCACTTT CSAYGWRGRSNSPLHF
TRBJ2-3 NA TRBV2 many TGTGCCAGCACCGGAGCAGATACGCAGTATTTT CASTGADTQYF
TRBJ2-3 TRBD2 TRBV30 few TGTGCCTGGAGTAGCCCAGCGGGAGTGGCAGATACGCAGTATTTT CAWSSPAGVADTQYF
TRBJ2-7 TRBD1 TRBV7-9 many TGTGCCAGCAGCTACGGACAGGGGCTCTCCTACGAGCAGTACTTC CASSYGQGLSYEQYF
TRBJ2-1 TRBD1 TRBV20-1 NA TGCAGTGCTAGGTATTACGGACAGGGTGTAGGTGAGCAGTTCTTC CSARYYGQGVGEQFF
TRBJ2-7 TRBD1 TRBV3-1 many TGTGCCAGCAGCCAAGGACAGGGCTACGAGCAGTACTTC CASSQGQGYEQYF
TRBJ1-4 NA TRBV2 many TGTGCCAGCAGTGAAGGTCGGGGTGCTTCTAATGAAAAACTGTTTTTT CASSEGRGASNEKLFF
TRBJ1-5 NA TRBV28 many TGTGCCAGCAGTTTAGGTTCGGATCAGCCCCAGCATTTT CASSLGSDQPQHF
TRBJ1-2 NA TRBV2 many TGTGCCAGCAGTGAAGACGGTCGGGGGCATATTAACTATGGCTACACCTTC CASSEDGRGHINYGYTF
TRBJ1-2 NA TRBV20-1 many TGCAGTGCTAGAGACGGGGCTTACTATGGCTACACCTTC CSARDGAYYGYTF
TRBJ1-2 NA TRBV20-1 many TGCAGTGCTAGAGGTGGAACTGGACTGACGTATGGCTACACCTTC CSARGGTGLTYGYTF
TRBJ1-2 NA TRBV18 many TGTGCCAGCTCACCTGAGGGGCCAACGGAGGGATATGGCTACACCTTC CASSPEGPTEGYGYTF
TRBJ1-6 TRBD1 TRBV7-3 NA TGTGCCAGCAGCTTAACCCAGGGGGAAGATTCACCCCTCCACTTT CASSLTQGEDSPLHF
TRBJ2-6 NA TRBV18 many TGTGCCAGCAATCGACCCACGGGGGGGGCCAACGTCCTGACTTTC CASNRPTGGANVLTF
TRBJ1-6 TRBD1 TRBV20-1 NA TGCAGTGCTAGCCTACCGGGACAGGACATCTATAATTCACCCCTCCACTTT CSASLPGQDIYNSPLHF
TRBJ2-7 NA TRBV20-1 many TGCAGTGCTAGATGGACAGTGTTGCGCGAGCAGTACTTC CSARWTVLREQYF
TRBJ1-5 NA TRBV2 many TGTGCCAGCAGTGACCAGGTGGGTGATCAGCCCCAGCATTTT CASSDQVGDQPQHF
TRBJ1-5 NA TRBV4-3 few TGCGCCAGCAGCCAAGATCCGGCTGCTCAGCCCCAGCATTTT CASSQDPAAQPQHF
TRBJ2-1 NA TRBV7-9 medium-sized TGTGCCAGCGGGCCCCCGGGGGCGTGGTACAATGAGCAGTTCTTC CASGPPGAWYNEQFF
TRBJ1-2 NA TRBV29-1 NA TGCAGCGTCGGGGGAAAGGCGGGCTACACCTTC CSVGGKAGYTF
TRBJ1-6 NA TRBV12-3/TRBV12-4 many TGTGCCAGCAGTTTAAGACAGGATTATTCACCCCTCCACTTT CASSLRQDYSPLHF
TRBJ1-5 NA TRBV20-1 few TGCAGTGCTAGACGGCAGAGCAGCAATCAGCCCCAGCATTTT CSARRQSSNQPQHF
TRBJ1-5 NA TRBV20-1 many TGCAGTGCTGGCCGGGGGACCGGAGGCAATCAGCCCCAGCATTTT CSAGRGTGGNQPQHF
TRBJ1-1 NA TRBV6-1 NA TGTGCCAGCAGTGTTCTGCAGGATTCCAACACTGAAGCTTTCTTT CASSVLQDSNTEAFF
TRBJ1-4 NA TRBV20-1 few TGCAGTGCTAGAGAGTCCGGGAGTAATGAAAAACTGTTTTTT CSARESGSNEKLFF
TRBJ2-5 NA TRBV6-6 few TGTGCCAGCAGTTACTCAGGACTAACCGTGGAGACCCAGTACTTC CASSYSGLTVETQYF
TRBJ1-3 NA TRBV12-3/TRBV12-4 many TGTGCCAGCAGTTTATGGGCCGGCTCTGGAAACACCATATATTTT CASSLWAGSGNTIYF
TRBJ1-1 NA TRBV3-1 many TGTGCCAGCAGCCAAGATGGTGCGGGGGCCCATGAAGCTTTCTTT CASSQDGAGAHEAFF
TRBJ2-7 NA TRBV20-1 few TGCAGTGCCAGACCGGGGGTTTCATACGAGCAGTACTTC CSARPGVSYEQYF
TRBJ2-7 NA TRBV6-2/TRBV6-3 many TGTGCCAGCGCGTCCTCCTACGAGCAGTACTTC CASASSYEQYF
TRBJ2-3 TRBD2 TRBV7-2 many TGTGCCAGCAGCTTAGCGCTACTAGCGGGAGTCACAGATACGCAGTATTTT CASSLALLAGVTDTQYF
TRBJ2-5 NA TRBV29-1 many TGCAGCGTTGACCCGCCAGGGCGCGAGACCCAGTACTTC CSVDPPGRETQYF
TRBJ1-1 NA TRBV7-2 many TGTGCCAGCAGCTTAGCTCGTGGGGGAGGTACTGAAGCTTTCTTT CASSLARGGGTEAFF
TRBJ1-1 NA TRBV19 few TGTGCCAGTAGGGCCGCCACTGAAGCTTTCTTT CASRAATEAFF
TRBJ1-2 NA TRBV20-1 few TGCAGTGCTCCTCGACAGCCTTCCTCCTATGGCTACACCTTC CSAPRQPSSYGYTF
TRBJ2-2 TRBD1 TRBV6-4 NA TGTGCCAGCAGCTTCAACAGGGGTTCGAACACCGGGGAGCTGTTTTTT CASSFNRGSNTGELFF
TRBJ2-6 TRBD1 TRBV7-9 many TGTGCCAGCCCGGGCGAGGACAGGGGTGGTACTGGGGCCAACGTCCTGACTTTC CASPGEDRGGTGANVLTF
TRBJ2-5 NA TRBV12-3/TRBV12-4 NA TGTGCCAGCAGCCCGGGACGTGGAGAAAAGACCCAGTACTTC CASSPGRGEKTQYF